These T cell receptor beta chains were read from a single sample in a study of radiation and T cells in renal cell carcinoma. The repertoire was sequenced with immunoSEQ multiplex PCR; TCRdb's copy has only in-frame clones and lacks some. Of about 130,000 clones listed, approximately 78% are singletons. The sample consisted of blood, taken from a patient whose treatment included radiotherapy and nephrectomy. The receptors originated from a woman aged 55-75 years with renal cell carcinoma. The CDR3 runs from the conserved cysteine through the conserved F or W. D genes are given only for firm matches. Some rows have no size entry. The others give once, few or many, or a class for an expanded clone.

TRBJ1-5,-,TRBV7-9,-,TGTGCCAGCAGCATCTCGGTGGGCGCGGGCAATCAGCCCCAGCATTTT,CASSISVGAGNQPQHF
TRBJ1-2,few,TRBV28,-,TGTGCCAGCACTAAAATAGGGGTTAACTATGGCTACACCTTC,CASTKIGVNYGYTF
TRBJ1-2,-,TRBV28,TRBD1,TGTGCCAGCAGTAGACCGACAGGGGGCCACTATGGCTACACCTTC,CASSRPTGGHYGYTF
TRBJ1-6,-,TRBV28,-,TGTGCCAGCACCCGGCCAGGCTATAATTCACCCCTCCACTTT,CASTRPGYNSPLHF
TRBJ2-7,few,TRBV5-1,-,TGCGCCAGCAGCTTGGATGGAGGGGACTACGAGCAGTACTTC,CASSLDGGDYEQYF
TRBJ1-2,-,TRBV5-1,-,TGCGCCAGCAGCTTGGGACGCAGCCTAGCTAACTATGGCTACACCTTC,CASSLGRSLANYGYTF
TRBJ1-1,-,TRBV10-3,TRBD1,TGTGCCATCACCTCGGACAGGGCCGGGAACACTGAAGCTTTCTTT,CAITSDRAGNTEAFF
TRBJ1-1,-,TRBV5-4,-,TGTGCCAGCAGCCCCGAGCCCCTAGTGAACACTGAAGCTTTCTTT,CASSPEPLVNTEAFF
TRBJ1-1,few,TRBV2,-,TGTGCCAGCAGTGGACAGCTGGGGACTGAAGCTTTCTTT,CASSGQLGTEAFF
TRBJ1-1,-,TRBV29-1,-,TGCAGCGTTCTCTCCCGGGACATGAACACTGAAGCTTTCTTT,CSVLSRDMNTEAFF
TRBJ1-5,-,TRBV6-6,TRBD1,TGTGCCAGCAGTGTAGAGACAGGGGGCAGCAATCAGCCCCAGCATTTT,CASSVETGGSNQPQHF
TRBJ1-5,-,TRBV30,-,TGTGCCTGGAGTGTTACCGTTAGCAATCAGCCCCAGCATTTT,CAWSVTVSNQPQHF
TRBJ1-1,-,TRBV2,TRBD1,TGTGCCAGTAAGCGGGACAGGGGGCAGAACACTGAAGCTTTCTTT,CASKRDRGQNTEAFF
TRBJ2-7,once,TRBV9,-,TGTGCCAGCAGCCCTCGGGCCAGTCCAACCTACGAGCAGTACTTC,CASSPRASPTYEQYF
TRBJ1-2,-,TRBV2,-,TGTGCCAGCGGGCGGGGGAATGGCTACACCTTC,CASGRGNGYTF
TRBJ1-2,-,TRBV29-1,-,TGCAGCGTTGAAGGCGGCAGCTATGGCTACACCTTC,CSVEGGSYGYTF
TRBJ2-2,-,TRBV19,-,TGTGCCAGTCAACCAGACAGGGCCTCTAGCGACAGGGAGCTGTTTTTT,CASQPDRASSDRELFF
TRBJ1-1,-,TRBV28,-,TGTGCCAGCAGGACGACCGTCGCAGTTACTGAAGCTTTCTTT,CASRTTVAVTEAFF
TRBJ1-3,-,TRBV9,-,TGTGCCAGCAGCGCGTTCGGGGCGTCGGGAAACACCATATATTTT,CASSAFGASGNTIYF
TRBJ2-1,-,TRBV12-5,-,TGTGCTAGTGGTCCCGGCACGCCTGAGCAGTTCTTC,CASGPGTPEQFF
TRBJ2-6,-,TRBV4-1,TRBD2,TGCGCCACTCCCGGGAGGGACTCTGGGGCCAACGTCCTGACTTTC,CATPGRDSGANVLTF
TRBJ2-7,-,TRBV28,-,TGTGCCAGCAGTTTACCCGCTCCCAGAACGAACTACGAGCAGTACTTC,CASSLPAPRTNYEQYF
TRBJ2-7,-,TRBV5-1,TRBD1,TGCGCCAGCAGCTCCGGACAGGGATCTTCGTACTTC,CASSSGQGSSYF
TRBJ2-2,once,TRBV7-2,-,TGTGCCAGCAGCTTTCCGGCGGACCTTCCGAACACCGGGGAGCTGTTTTTT,CASSFPADLPNTGELFF
TRBJ1-2,-,TRBV28,-,TGTGCCAGCAGTTCGCCCGGACAGAACTATGGCTACACCTTC,CASSSPGQNYGYTF
TRBJ2-1,-,TRBV9,TRBD2,TGTGCCAGCAGCGTAGGCGGGGGGCTAATCGAGTACAATGAGCAGTTCTTC,CASSVGGGLIEYNEQFF
TRBJ1-2,few,TRBV6-5,-,TGTGCCAGCAGTTACGGGGTGAACTATGGCTACACCTTC,CASSYGVNYGYTF
TRBJ2-7,-,TRBV9,TRBD1,TGTGCCAGCAGCTTTGGACAGGGGGCCCACGAGCAGTACTTC,CASSFGQGAHEQYF
TRBJ2-7,-,TRBV10-3,-,TGTGCCATCAGTACGACCTACGAGCAGTACTTC,CAISTTYEQYF
TRBJ1-5,-,TRBV9,-,TGTGCCAGCAGCGTAGCGGGCAGGAGCGATCAGCCCCAGCATTTT,CASSVAGRSDQPQHF
TRBJ2-7,-,TRBV4-1,-,TGCGCCAGCAGCCAAGATCCTTACTCGACCTACGAGCAGTACTTC,CASSQDPYSTYEQYF
TRBJ1-2,-,TRBV9,-,TGTGCCAGCAGCGTAGATTTAATTGGGGGAGACTATGGCTACACCTTC,CASSVDLIGGDYGYTF
TRBJ1-3,-,TRBV14,-,TGTGCCAGCAGTAGACAGCTCTCTGGAAACACCATATATTTT,CASSRQLSGNTIYF
TRBJ2-7,few,TRBV19,-,TGTGCCAGTAGTATCAACAGGGATGATCGGGAGCAGTACTTC,CASSINRDDREQYF
TRBJ1-1,once,TRBV21-1,-,TGTGCCAGCAGCAAAGTCCTCCGCCCTACTGAAGCTTTCTTT,CASSKVLRPTEAFF
TRBJ2-6,few,TRBV28,-,TGTGCCAGCAGTTCACCCTCTAGCTCTGGGGCCAACGTCCTGACTTTC,CASSSPSSSGANVLTF
TRBJ2-5,-,TRBV19,-,TGTGCCAGTAGTATAGATGCGCGGAAAGAGACCCAGTACTTC,CASSIDARKETQYF
TRBJ2-2,-,TRBV5-1,-,TGCGCCAGCAGCTTGGACAGGCCGAACACCGGGGAGCTGTTTTTT,CASSLDRPNTGELFF
TRBJ2-7,-,TRBV4-1,-,TGCGCCAGCAGCCAAGGGGCTTCGGGCCTAGGCTCCTACGAGCAGTACTTC,CASSQGASGLGSYEQYF
TRBJ2-6,once,TRBV27,-,TGTGCCAGCAGTTTAGGTGGCCGACGCTCTGGGGCCAACGTCCTGACTTTC,CASSLGGRRSGANVLTF